Following are 8 T cell receptor beta chains from one sample sequenced in a study of blood T cell repertoires in COVID-19. The repertoire was sequenced with immunoSEQ multiplex PCR; TCRdb's copy has only in-frame clones and lacks some. The sample lists 250,000 to 350,000 clones, more than 85% occurring once. The sequenced sample was PBMCs or T cells enriched from blood (not recorded which). The receptor set was obtained from a woman younger than 45 who had recovered from COVID-19.

The chain has TRBV7-2 and TRBJ1-2, with D uncertain. Germline-derived CDR1 and CDR2 are SGHTA and FQGNSA. The CDR3 totals 14 residues. V lost 3 bases and J 7 bases, leaving 15 bases between the germline ends. The CDR3 DNA is TGTGCCAGCAGCTTTCGCGGGGAGTTTGGTGGCTACACCTTC. Protein sequence: CASSFRGEFGGYTF.

V is TRBV7-2 and J is TRBJ2-7; TRBD2 might be the D (6 bases). Germline values: CDR1 SGHTA, CDR2 FQGNSA. CDR3 size: 13 residues. Trimming took off 7 bases at V and 5 bases at J, with 15 bases between the two ends. CDR3 protein: CASNRGLGDEQYF. The CDR3 coding sequence is TGTGCCAGCAACCGGGGACTTGGCGACGAGCAGTACTTC. The variable domain in full, with the rest retrieved from reference TRBV7-2 and TRBJ2-7, is GAGVSQSPSNKVTEKGKDVELRCDPISGHTALYWYRQSLGQGLEFLIYFQGNSAPDKSGLPSDRFSAERTGGSVSTLTIQRTQQEDSAVYLCASNRGLGDEQYFGPGTRLTVT.

In DNA form, the CDR3 reads TGTGCCAGCAGCCCCTTTGGACTAGCGGGAGGTGTCTCCTACAATGAGCAGTTCTTC. Its protein is CASSPFGLAGGVSYNEQFF. The chain has TRBV7-2 and TRBJ2-1; 14 bases fit TRBD2. Germline V gives CDR1 SGHTA, CDR2 FQGNSA. J lost 0 bases, V lost 5 bases, and 9 bases had no gene match. The CDR3 totals 19 residues.

The genes are TRBV18 and TRBJ2-2, with D maybe TRBD2 (5 bases). CDR1 is KGHSH, CDR2 LQKENI, per germline. This CDR3 spans 14 amino acids. Deletions cut 4 bases from V and 1 base from J, with 7 bases between. The DNA of the CDR3 is TGTGCCAGCTCACTACGGGGGAACACCGGGGAGCTGTTTTTT. Translating gives CASSLRGNTGELFF.

V is TRBV20-1 and J is TRBJ2-2; a possible D gene is TRBD2 (6 bases). V shed 3 bases and J shed 6 bases, with 11 bases lying between them. This CDR3 region has 13 residues. From germline, CDR1 is DFQATT and CDR2 SNEGSKA (reference sequence). The CDR3 DNA is TGCAGTGCTAGTCGCGGGACTGCCGGGGAGCTGTTTTTT. Translating it yields CSASRGTAGELFF.

The genes are TRBV5-1 and TRBJ1-4, with D tentatively TRBD1 (6 bases). The CDR3 has 14 amino acids. The germline V and J ends were trimmed by 0 bases and 8 bases, with 11 bases remaining between them. Germline V gene sequence: CDR1 SGHRS, CDR2 YFSETQ. CDR3 DNA sequence: TGCGCCAGCAGCTTGGAAGGGCAGGGGGAAAAACTGTTTTTT. It specifies CASSLEGQGEKLFF.

V usage is TRBV24-1 and J usage is TRBJ2-5; no reliable D call. The CDR3 has 11 residues. The germline V and J ends were trimmed by 9 bases and 5 bases, with 9 bases remaining between them. In germline, CDR1 is KGHDR, CDR2 SFDVKD. CDR3 amino acids: CATSESETQYF. The CDR3 region has the DNA TGTGCCACCTCTGAGTCGGAGACCCAGTACTTC.

CDR3 amino acids: CASCTGNTEAFF. CDR3 nucleotides: TGTGCCTCCTGTACAGGGAACACTGAAGCTTTCTTT. The V call is TRBV19, the J call TRBJ1-1; tentatively, D is TRBD1 (5 bases). Trimming pared 11 bases from V and 1 base from J, leaving 11 bases between. Per germline, CDR1 LNHDA and CDR2 SQIVND (reference sequence). The length of the CDR3 is 12 residues.